The present TCR beta chain was sequenced within a study of cytomegalovirus exposure and HLA in healthy donors. With regard to this clone: Its antigen is unidentified.

PCR was performed using 60 Vbeta and 13 Jbeta primers. Generated by immunoSEQ multiplex PCR, the TCRdb table keeps only in-frame clones and is missing some. The sample records approximately 190,000 clones, around 75% being singletons. Overall study results and limits: Later on, an analysis tied approximately 17,000 TCR beta sequences to HLA alleles at 0.05 false discovery rate. Follow-up analysis found HLA locus-dependent TCR association rates, highest for DRB1 and lowest for HLA-C. Trimming of TCR beta V- and J-genes showed a link, identified in a later analysis, to a missense DCLRE1C variant.

This clonotype was sampled from a woman aged 25 to 39 in good health and CMV-seronegative. The material sequenced was PBMCs.

The DNA of the CDR3 is TGTGCCAGCAGCGTACACGGACTCTCCTATAATTCACCCCTCCACTTT. This gives the protein CASSVHGLSYNSPLHF. The gene calls are TRBV9 and TRBJ1-6; no clear D. The CDR3 covers 16 residues. The germline V gene encodes CDR1 SGDLS and CDR2 YYNGEE. Trimming removed 1 base from V and 0 bases from J, with 8 bases in between.